Described below is a single T cell receptor (beta chain) sequence and its context. This sample is part of a study of T cells after somatic rescue of genetic block. TCRdb's copy holds only in-frame clones and misses some; the assay was immunoSEQ multiplex PCR. The data show around 67,000 clones, roughly 88% seen once. The CDR3 loop spans 16 amino acids. CDR1 is SGHVS, CDR2 FNYEAQ, per germline. V was pared by 0 bases and J by 2 bases, with 12 bases between. V usage is TRBV7-6 and J usage is TRBJ2-3; possible D gene TRBD1, 6 bases. The sequence was collected from a man in his thirties or forties. Source material: peripheral blood mononuclear cells (PBMCs). The CDR3 spells CASSLAWGQDTDTQYF. The CDR3 region has the DNA TGTGCCAGCAGCTTAGCGTGGGGGCAGGACACAGATACGCAGTATTTT. Full variable domain (missing parts from reference TRBV7-6 and TRBJ2-3): GAGVSQSPRYKVTKRGQDVALRCDPISGHVSLYWYRQALGQGPEFLTYFNYEAQQDKSGLPNDRFSAERPEGSISTLTIQRTEQRDSAMYRCASSLAWGQDTDTQYFGPGTRLTVL.